Listed below are T cell receptor beta chains from one sample, sequenced in a study of T cell responses to AZD1222 COVID-19 vaccine. Produced via immunoSEQ multiplex PCR; TCRdb's table is partial and in-frame only. The table has 150,000 or so clones, over 80% seen once; the top ten hold approximately 2%. Sample: peripheral blood, taken on day 0 of AZD1222 vaccination. The origin of the receptors is an adult in good health. CDR3s include the opening cysteine and the closing phenylalanine or tryptophan. Each record gives: J gene, V gene, clone size, D gene, CDR3 DNA, CDR3 protein. The D gene is left open where the match is weak. Only part of the rows carry a size: once, few, many, or a class if the clone is expanded.

TRBJ1-2 TRBV6-9 - - TGTGCCAGCAGTTATCCGAGGGGGGACTATGGCTACACCTTC CASSYPRGDYGYTF
TRBJ1-5 TRBV19 few TRBD1 TGTGCCAGCTATTGGGGGGGACAGGGTGGACAGCCCCAGCATTTT CASYWGGQGGQPQHF
TRBJ1-2 TRBV18 - - TGTGCCAGCTCACCTCTACCAGGGGATGGCTACACCTTC CASSPLPGDGYTF
TRBJ1-5 TRBV21-1 - - TGTGCCAGCATCCTAGACCATCAGCCCCAGCATTTT CASILDHQPQHF
TRBJ2-1 TRBV4-2 - TRBD2 TGTGCCAGCAGCCAAGATCCCCGGACTAGCGGGAGGCATGATGAGCAGTTCTTC CASSQDPRTSGRHDEQFF
TRBJ2-2 TRBV5-4 - TRBD1 TGTGCCAGCAGCAGGACAGGGGGGAACACCGGGGAGCTGTTTTTT CASSRTGGNTGELFF
TRBJ1-1 TRBV28 - - TGTGCCAGCAGTTACCCTCACAGGGACACTGAAGCTTTCTTT CASSYPHRDTEAFF
TRBJ2-7 TRBV9 - TRBD2 TGTGCCAGCAGCTCACTAGCGGAGTACGAGCAGTACTTC CASSSLAEYEQYF
TRBJ2-1 TRBV29-1 - TRBD2 TGCAGCGTAGCGGCTAGCGGGAGCGTTGAGCAGTTCTTC CSVAASGSVEQFF
TRBJ2-5 TRBV7-8 - - TGTGCCAGCAGTCCCATTGGAGGGGGCCCGGGCTGGGAGACCCAGTACTTC CASSPIGGGPGWETQYF
TRBJ2-6 TRBV7-2 - - TGTGCCAGCAGCTACCCCGAGAACAGGGTGTCTGGGGCCAACGTCCTGACTTTC CASSYPENRVSGANVLTF
TRBJ2-7 TRBV6-1 - - TGTGCCAGCAGTGATCGATACAGGGAGTTGACCTACGAGCAGTACTTC CASSDRYRELTYEQYF
TRBJ1-1 TRBV29-1 - - TGCAGCGTTTTAGGCGTGAACACTGAAGCTTTCTTT CSVLGVNTEAFF
TRBJ2-7 TRBV30 - TRBD2 TGTGCCTGGAGTGTAATAGCGGGAGGGGCCCCGGGGAACGAGCAGTACTTC CAWSVIAGGAPGNEQYF
TRBJ1-5 TRBV4-1 once - TGCGCCAGCAGCCAAGTCATTTATAGCAATCAGCCCCAGCATTTT CASSQVIYSNQPQHF
TRBJ2-3 TRBV10-3 - TRBD1 TGTGCCATCAGTGAGCCGGGACAGGGGGCGCGTCGCACAGATACGCAGTATTTT CAISEPGQGARRTDTQYF
TRBJ2-2 TRBV25-1 - - TGTGCCAGCAGTGGACTCGAGGGTATCGGGAACACCGGGGAGCTGTTTTTT CASSGLEGIGNTGELFF
TRBJ2-1 TRBV10-1 - TRBD1 TGCGCCAGTCTCAACAGGGGCCTTAGCTCCTACAATGAGCAGTTCTTC CASLNRGLSSYNEQFF
TRBJ2-1 TRBV28 - TRBD1 TGTGCCAGCAGCAACAGGGGTCATGAGCAGTTCTTC CASSNRGHEQFF